This T cell receptor beta chain emerged from a study of immune evolution from preneoplasia to lung adenocarcinoma. Sequencing was performed with immunoSEQ multiplex PCR; in TCRdb, only in-frame clones are kept and a portion is missing. Of some 6,500 clones listed, around 82% are singletons. H&E slides confirmed each diagnosis, reviewed by two pathologists independently. This CDR3 comprises 16 residues. V was trimmed by 8 bases and J by 4 bases, leaving 24 bases between them. Per the germline V gene, CDR1 is SEHNR and CDR2 is FQNEAQ (reference sequence). The TCR sequence derives from an older donor with lung adenocarcinoma. V is TRBV7-9 and J is TRBJ2-7; unclear D gene. Sequences were obtained from FFPE lung adenocarcinoma in situ tissue. The CDR3 bases are TGTGCCAGCTCGACAAGGCAGGAGACCGAACCTTACGAGCAGTACTTC. This codes for CASSTRQETEPYEQYF.